This T cell receptor beta chain was sequenced during a study of cytomegalovirus exposure and HLA in healthy donors. Overall study context: A previous analysis identified 95 million to 140 million unique TCR beta sequences derived from roughly 190 million T cells. Study observations and caveats: An analysis was carried out at a later point. It showed that HLA-associated TCR beta chains were more clonally expanded than equally common non-associated chains. Later analysis associated a missense DCLRE1C variant with TCR beta V- and J-gene trimming. Diagnosis of cytomegalovirus status made by the classifier reportedly showed high specificity and sensitivity.

Remarks on this clone: What it binds is unknown.

PCR primers comprised 60 Vbeta and 13 Jbeta primers. Repertoires were generated with immunoSEQ multiplex PCR, while TCRdb's copy carries only in-frame clones and drops some. This sample has about 110,000 clones; roughly 80% occur once, and the top ten carry 22%. The ends lost 3 bases at V and 7 bases at J; junction bases unmatched: 7. The CDR3 has 15 amino acids. The germline CDR1 and CDR2 sequences are SGHRS and YFSETQ. The sequence derives from a man under 40 in good health and CMV-seropositive. The specimen sequenced was PBMCs. The chain joins TRBV5-1 to TRBJ2-1; TRBD2 agrees at 10 bases. DNA of the CDR3: TGCGCCAGCAGCTCAAGCGGGAGGGCCAGTAATGAGCAGTTCTTC. It specifies CASSSSGRASNEQFF. The full variable domain, in which reference TRBV5-1 and TRBJ2-1 provide the parts outside the CDR3, is KAGVTQTPRYLIKTRGQQVTLSCSPISGHRSVSWYQQTPGQGLQFLFEYFSETQRNKGNFPGRFSGRQFSNSRSEMNVSTLELGDSALYLCASSSSGRASNEQFFGPGTRLTVL.